Sequencing of this T cell receptor (beta chain) was carried out in a study of T-cell memory formation after mild COVID-19. Across the study: The TCR clusters were mostly specific to one donor. General observations from the study: Day 15 to 85 contractors were CD4/CD8 balanced; later expanders leaned CD4+. Cross-reactive memory appears to have joined, as suggested by some responding clones showing up in pre-infection memory.

TCR alpha and TCR beta cDNA libraries carrying sample barcodes and UMIs came from 5'RACE with constant-segment primers. TCRdb re-called the 5' RACE reads through MiXCR, storing one row per CDR3 protein. The sample carries about 250,000 distinct CDR3 sequences, approximately 15% recorded once. Worth noting for this clonotype: What it binds is not known.

The CDR3 runs to 22 residues. Germline values: CDR1 DFQATT, CDR2 SNEGSKA (reference sequence). V was pared by 3 bases and J by 0 bases, with 35 bases between. The V and J genes are TRBV20-1 and TRBJ1-2; D remains ambiguous. The clonotype originates from an adult woman who had mild COVID-19 (a few samples of this study predate the infection). Cell type and time point are not known. The sample comprised PBMCs or a T cell subset sorted from them (not recorded which). The CDR3: CSARVGPLPMAGIEKTNYGYTF. In nucleotides, the CDR3 is TGCAGTGCTAGGGTTGGCCCTCTTCCTATGGCTGGGATTGAAAAAACTAACTATGGCTACACCTTC.